The rows below give T cell receptor beta chains drawn from one sample of a study of cytomegalovirus exposure and HLA in healthy donors. Clones were sequenced by immunoSEQ multiplex PCR, and TCRdb holds only the in-frame ones, with some missing. The repertoire holds about 130,000 clones, with approximately 85% as singletons. Sequencing input: PBMCs. The receptors derive from a woman aged 25 to 45 in good health and CMV-seropositive. Both conserved end residues are part of each CDR3. The order of the fields is D gene, V gene, clone size, J gene, CDR3 DNA, CDR3 protein. A D gene is named only where the DNA matches it firmly. Clone size appears in some rows only: once, few, many, or a class for an expanded clone.

d_gene: NA
v_gene: TRBV9
abundance: NA
j_gene: TRBJ1-2
CDR3nt: TGTGCCAGCAGTAAGGTGGAGCAGCACTATGGCTACACCTTC
CDR3aa: CASSKVEQHYGYTF

d_gene: NA
v_gene: TRBV18
abundance: NA
j_gene: TRBJ1-3
CDR3nt: TGTGCCAGCTCACCTACAGGGTTTGGAGGAAACACCATATATTTT
CDR3aa: CASSPTGFGGNTIYF

d_gene: TRBD2
v_gene: TRBV30
abundance: NA
j_gene: TRBJ2-1
CDR3nt: TGTGCCTGGAAGCTAGCGGGCGCAAATGAGCAGTTCTTC
CDR3aa: CAWKLAGANEQFF

d_gene: TRBD1
v_gene: TRBV13
abundance: once
j_gene: TRBJ2-3
CDR3nt: TGTGCCAGCAGCTTAGTACCCGGGACAGGGTCTCTTTCCACAGATACGCAGTATTTT
CDR3aa: CASSLVPGTGSLSTDTQYF

d_gene: TRBD2
v_gene: TRBV12-5
abundance: NA
j_gene: TRBJ2-5
CDR3nt: TGTGCTAGTGGTCCTGGTGGGAGGGAAGAGACCCAGTACTTC
CDR3aa: CASGPGGREETQYF

d_gene: TRBD1
v_gene: TRBV2
abundance: NA
j_gene: TRBJ1-4
CDR3nt: TGTGCCAGCAGTGGCCAGACAGGGGCTAATGAAAAACTGTTTTTT
CDR3aa: CASSGQTGANEKLFF

d_gene: NA
v_gene: TRBV19
abundance: NA
j_gene: TRBJ1-1
CDR3nt: TGTGCCAGTAGTCCGATAACAGGGCCCACTGAAGCTTTCTTT
CDR3aa: CASSPITGPTEAFF

d_gene: TRBD2
v_gene: TRBV13
abundance: NA
j_gene: TRBJ2-4
CDR3nt: TGTGCCAGCACCCAGCGGGGGCCCAAAAACATTCAGTACTTC
CDR3aa: CASTQRGPKNIQYF

d_gene: NA
v_gene: TRBV19
abundance: NA
j_gene: TRBJ1-5
CDR3nt: TGTGCCAGTAGGACGGGGAGCAATCAGCCCCAGCATTTT
CDR3aa: CASRTGSNQPQHF

d_gene: NA
v_gene: TRBV30
abundance: NA
j_gene: TRBJ1-1
CDR3nt: TGTGCCTGGATCCCAGGGAACACTGAAGCTTTCTTT
CDR3aa: CAWIPGNTEAFF

d_gene: NA
v_gene: TRBV6-4
abundance: NA
j_gene: TRBJ1-2
CDR3nt: TGTGGCTCTGGGGGCCCTCTATATGGCTACACCTTC
CDR3aa: CGSGGPLYGYTF

d_gene: NA
v_gene: TRBV16
abundance: NA
j_gene: TRBJ1-4
CDR3nt: TGTGCCAGCAGCCAATCTACGGGATCTGAAAAACTGTTTTTT
CDR3aa: CASSQSTGSEKLFF

d_gene: TRBD1
v_gene: TRBV5-1
abundance: NA
j_gene: TRBJ2-1
CDR3nt: TGCGCCAGCAGCTTCGGGACAGGGGGTACAGATGAGCAGTTCTTC
CDR3aa: CASSFGTGGTDEQFF

d_gene: TRBD1
v_gene: TRBV5-1
abundance: NA
j_gene: TRBJ1-1
CDR3nt: TGCGCCAGCAGCCGACAGGGGGTGGGCACTGAAGCTTTCTTT
CDR3aa: CASSRQGVGTEAFF

d_gene: TRBD1
v_gene: TRBV7-9
abundance: NA
j_gene: TRBJ2-7
CDR3nt: TGTGCCAGCAGCACCACCGGGACAGACCCCTACGAGCAGTACTTC
CDR3aa: CASSTTGTDPYEQYF

d_gene: NA
v_gene: TRBV5-4
abundance: NA
j_gene: TRBJ1-1
CDR3nt: TGTGCCAGCAGCTCAGGGACGCGGGGCACTGAAGCTTTCTTT
CDR3aa: CASSSGTRGTEAFF

d_gene: NA
v_gene: TRBV2
abundance: NA
j_gene: TRBJ1-1
CDR3nt: TGTGCCAGCATCCTTTCGACAGGTCAGAAGAACACTGAAGCTTTCTTT
CDR3aa: CASILSTGQKNTEAFF

d_gene: NA
v_gene: TRBV25-1
abundance: NA
j_gene: TRBJ1-2
CDR3nt: TGTGCCAGCAGTTCCGGGAACAGCTACTATGGCTACACCTTC
CDR3aa: CASSSGNSYYGYTF

d_gene: TRBD1
v_gene: TRBV27
abundance: NA
j_gene: TRBJ2-1
CDR3nt: TGTGCCAGCAGTTTCGCGGACAGGGTCAATGAGCAGTTCTTC
CDR3aa: CASSFADRVNEQFF

d_gene: TRBD2
v_gene: TRBV2
abundance: NA
j_gene: TRBJ2-7
CDR3nt: TGTGCCAACACACGGGGGGGGGAATTGTACGAGCAGTACTTC
CDR3aa: CANTRGGELYEQYF

d_gene: NA
v_gene: TRBV2
abundance: NA
j_gene: TRBJ1-5
CDR3nt: TGTGCCAGCGGGGGGGCAGGGGCTGGCAATCAGCCCCAGCATTTT
CDR3aa: CASGGAGAGNQPQHF

d_gene: TRBD1
v_gene: TRBV28
abundance: NA
j_gene: TRBJ1-1
CDR3nt: TGTGCCAGCAGGGGTTCGGGACAGGGGAACACTGAAGCTTTCTTT
CDR3aa: CASRGSGQGNTEAFF